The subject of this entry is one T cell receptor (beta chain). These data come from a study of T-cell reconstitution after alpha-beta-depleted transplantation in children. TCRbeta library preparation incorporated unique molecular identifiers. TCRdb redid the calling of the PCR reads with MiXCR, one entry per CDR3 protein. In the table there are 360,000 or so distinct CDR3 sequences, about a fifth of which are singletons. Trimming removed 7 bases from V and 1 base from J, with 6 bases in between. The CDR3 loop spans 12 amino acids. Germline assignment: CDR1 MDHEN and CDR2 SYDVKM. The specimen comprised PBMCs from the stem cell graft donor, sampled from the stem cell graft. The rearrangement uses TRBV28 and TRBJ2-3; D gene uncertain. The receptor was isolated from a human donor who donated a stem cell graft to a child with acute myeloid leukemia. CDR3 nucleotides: TGTGCCAGCATGCCGCGCACAGATACGCAGTATTTT. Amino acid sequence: CASMPRTDTQYF.